Below, 15 T cell receptor beta chains from the same sample are listed, as sequenced in a study of blood T cell repertoires in COVID-19. Method: immunoSEQ multiplex PCR; TCRdb's copy keeps in-frame clones and lacks some. Among 240,000 or so clones, about 80% were seen once, and the ten largest hold approximately 1.9%. The source material was peripheral blood. These receptor sequences come from a woman over 75 with acute or convalescent COVID-19.

The chain links TRBV6-2 or TRBV6-3 to TRBJ1-6; D gene uncertain. The CDR3 has 15 residues. CDR1 is MNHEY, CDR2 SVGEGT, per germline. Between the trimmed V and J ends, which lost 0 bases and 7 bases, there was a span of 10 bases. The CDR3 is CASSYSMTANSPLHF. Here the CDR3 DNA reads TGTGCCAGCAGTTACTCGATGACTGCCAATTCACCCCTCCACTTT.

The chain recombines TRBV19 with TRBJ1-5, with D perhaps TRBD1 (6 bases). This CDR3 contains 14 residues. Trimming took off 5 bases at V and 3 bases at J, with 11 bases between the two ends. The germline CDR1 and CDR2 sequences are LNHDA and SQIVND (reference sequence). CDR3 region: CASSSRQVNQPQHF. In DNA form, the CDR3 reads TGTGCCAGTAGTTCAAGACAGGTCAATCAGCCCCAGCATTTT.

This clone has more than one count but fewer than ten. The chain uses TRBV29-1 and TRBJ1-1, with D unresolved. This CDR3 has 11 amino acids. Trimming shortened V by 1 base and J by 5 bases, and 5 bases separated the two germline ends. CDR1 is SQVTM, CDR2 ANQGSEA, per germline. CDR3 bases: TGCAGCGTTGAAGCCAGAACTGAAGCTTTCTTT. It specifies CSVEARTEAFF.

The CDR3 is CASSQATGEGYTF. The DNA of the CDR3 is TGTGCCAGCAGCCAAGCGACAGGGGAAGGCTACACCTTC. This chain joins TRBV3-1 (or the pseudogene TRBV3-2) and TRBJ1-2; TRBD1 matches at 8 bases. Germline CDR1 reads LGHDT; CDR2 reads YNNKEL (reference sequence). After removal of 1 base from V and 8 bases from J, the junction contained 3 bases not matched to a gene. There are 13 residues in the CDR3.

This clone was seen only a few times. Other DNA sequences of this sample code for an identical CDR3. This rearrangement joins TRBV18 to TRBJ1-4; D remains unclear. Germline V gene data show CDR1 as KGHSH and CDR2 as LQKENI. Trimming took 2 bases from V and 4 from J, leaving 5 bases between them. The CDR3 runs to 13 residues. CDR3 region: CASSPGLNEKLFF. DNA for the CDR3: TGTGCCAGCTCACCAGGCCTTAATGAAAAACTGTTTTTT.

This chain uses TRBV5-1 with TRBJ2-1, with D maybe TRBD1 (6 bases). Looked up from germline, CDR1 is SGHRS and CDR2 is YFSETQ. The V gene lost 4 bases and the J gene lost 5 bases, with 13 bases spanning the gap. CDR3 length: 14 residues. CDR3 DNA sequence: TGCGCCAGCAGCCCGCAGGGGCTGGACAATGAGCAGTTCTTC. Its protein product is CASSPQGLDNEQFF.

The genes are TRBV7-2 and TRBJ2-1; 10 positions match TRBD2. Germline V lookup: CDR1 SGHTA, CDR2 FQGNSA. CDR3 length: 16 residues. J was trimmed by 2 bases and V by 6 bases; bases with no gene match: 7. In nucleotides, the CDR3 is TGTGCCAGCAGTTCTCGCAGCGGGAGGGCCTACAATGAGCAGTTCTTC. It is translated as CASSSRSGRAYNEQFF.

V gene TRBV6-2 or TRBV6-3 combines with J gene TRBJ2-1; TRBD1 is a possible D gene (5 bases). V lost 7 bases, J lost 1 base, and 17 bases lay in between. Germline CDR1 and CDR2: MNHEY and SVGEGT. The CDR3 runs to 16 residues. The CDR3 bases are TGTGCCAGCACCCCTCCAGGGATAAGGTCCTACAATGAGCAGTTCTTC. This sequence encodes CASTPPGIRSYNEQFF.

The J gene is TRBJ2-5, the V gene TRBV7-3; 10 bases map to TRBD1. The CDR3 loop spans 15 amino acids. V gave up 5 bases and J gave up 4 bases; unmatched junction bases: 7. Per the germline V gene, CDR1 is SGHTA and CDR2 is FQGTGA. The CDR3 loop reads CASSLGQGVRETQYF. Written as DNA, the CDR3 is TGTGCCAGCAGCCTCGGACAGGGGGTTCGAGAGACCCAGTACTTC.

V usage is TRBV19 and J usage is TRBJ1-5; 7 bases map to TRBD1. Germline CDR1 is LNHDA and CDR2 is SQIVND (reference sequence). J gave up 6 bases and V 1 base, and 12 bases lay outside the gene matches. The CDR3 totals 17 residues. The CDR3 region is CASSIGIDRALFQPQHF. The CDR3 nucleotides read TGTGCCAGTAGTATAGGTATTGACAGGGCTTTGTTTCAGCCCCAGCATTTT.

In its sample, this clone was seen once. The chain links TRBV30 to TRBJ2-2; D may be TRBD1 (5 bases). Germline V gene lookup returns CDR1 GTSNPN and CDR2 SVGIG (reference sequence). CDR3 length: 12 amino acids. Trimming removed 2 bases from V and 7 bases from J, with 8 bases in between. CDR3 protein: CAWSQGVGELFF. In DNA form, the CDR3 reads TGTGCCTGGAGTCAGGGTGTCGGGGAGCTGTTTTTT.

The CDR3 sequence: CASSDSRGGHARESNQPQHF. CDR3 in DNA: TGTGCCAGCAGTGACTCTCGGGGGGGACACGCCCGGGAGAGCAATCAGCCCCAGCATTTT. The chain combines TRBV6-4 with TRBJ1-5; D may be TRBD1 (6 bases). The CDR3 consists of 20 residues. Germline V gene lookup returns CDR1 MRHNA and CDR2 SNTAGT. V lost 0 bases, J lost 1 base, and 22 bases lay in between.

This clone was seen just once. The gene calls are TRBV14 and TRBJ1-3, with D unresolved. This CDR3 has 17 amino acids. V was shortened by 0 bases and J by 0 bases, with 12 bases between the two germline ends. CDR1 is SGHDN, CDR2 FVKESK, per germline. The CDR3 sequence: CASSQDIRVYSGNTIYF. DNA of the CDR3: TGTGCCAGCAGCCAAGATATCCGGGTTTACTCTGGAAACACCATATATTTT.

The rearrangement links TRBV4-1 to TRBJ1-2; 10 bases agree with TRBD1. CDR3 length: 15 residues. Unmatched junction bases numbered 8, after V lost 3 bases and J lost 7 bases. Germline CDR1 is MGHRA and CDR2 is YSYEKL. The CDR3 nucleotides are TGCGCCAGCAGCCAGACCGGGACAGGGGTTTTTGGCTACACCTTC. This codes for CASSQTGTGVFGYTF.

This chain links TRBV2 with TRBJ1-2; D remains ambiguous. Between the trimmed V and J ends, which lost 6 bases and 6 bases, there was a span of 14 bases. The germline gives CDR1 SNHLY, CDR2 FYNNEI. The CDR3 sequence is 13 residues long. Here the CDR3 DNA reads TGTGCCAGCAGCCAGCGCCGTGGCCATGGCTACACCTTC. Translated, it gives CASSQRRGHGYTF.